The 20 T cell receptor beta chains below were found in one sample sequenced in a study of blood T cell repertoires in COVID-19. Generated by immunoSEQ multiplex PCR, the TCRdb table keeps only in-frame clones and is missing some. The table includes over 400,000 clones, roughly 85% detected once. Source material: peripheral blood. Receptor source: a human donor in a cohort sampled during active COVID-19.

The chain carries TRBV7-9 and TRBJ1-4, with 10 bases identical to TRBD1. Germline V gene sequence: CDR1 SEHNR, CDR2 FQNEAQ (reference sequence). The CDR3 sequence is 17 residues long. The V gene end was trimmed by 0 bases and the J gene end by 3 bases; junction bases not matched to a gene: 4. The CDR3 nucleotides read TGTGCCAGCAGCTTAGCGCGACAGGGGGCGCCTAATGAAAAACTGTTTTTT. This codes for CASSLARQGAPNEKLFF.

The chain uses TRBV7-9 and TRBJ2-7; a weak D match, TRBD2 (5 bases). There are 14 residues in the CDR3. CDR1 SEHNR and CDR2 FQNEAQ come from the germline V gene (reference sequence). The V end lost 3 bases, the J end lost 2 bases, and 11 bases lay between the germline ends. The CDR3 DNA sequence: TGTGCCAGCAGCTTCTTCGGGGTCCCCTACGAGCAGTACTTC. It codes for CASSFFGVPYEQYF.

The chain links TRBV6-1 to TRBJ1-6, with D hard to call. The V and J ends lost 0 bases and 7 bases respectively, with 10 bases between them. The CDR3 is 15 residues long. Per the germline V gene, CDR1 is MNHNS and CDR2 is SASEGT. The CDR3 DNA is TGTGCCAGCAGTGAAGCGGGAACGGGAAATTCACCCCTCCACTTT. Amino acids: CASSEAGTGNSPLHF.

V is TRBV4-1 and J is TRBJ1-1, with D uncertain. Germline CDR1 reads MGHRA; CDR2 reads YSYEKL. V was pared by 4 bases and J by 6 bases, with 15 bases between. This CDR3 spans 14 amino acids. CDR3 nucleotides: TGCGCCAGCAGCCTCAAGCAAACCAGCGCTGAAGCTTTCTTT. Protein product: CASSLKQTSAEAFF.

This chain links TRBV28 with TRBJ2-7; 7 bases agree with TRBD2. Germline trimming cut 6 bases from V and 2 bases from J; bases unmatched to any gene: 4. CDR1 MDHEN and CDR2 SYDVKM come from the germline V gene. The CDR3 is 13 residues long. The CDR3 DNA follows: TGTGCCAGCAGGGCGGGGGATCCCTACGAGCAGTACTTC. Translation gives CASRAGDPYEQYF.

The chain uses TRBV27 and TRBJ2-4; D is undetermined. CDR1 MNHEY and CDR2 SMNVEV come from the germline V gene (reference sequence). Trimming took off 0 bases at V and 4 bases at J, with 13 bases between the two ends. The CDR3 is 16 residues long. CDR3 in DNA: TGTGCCAGCAGTTTATCGCTCGGCGGAACTAAAAACATTCAGTACTTC. It codes for CASSLSLGGTKNIQYF.

V usage is TRBV9 and J usage is TRBJ2-7; tentative D call: TRBD1 (5 bases). CDR1 SGDLS and CDR2 YYNGEE come from the germline V gene. The CDR3 contains 15 residues. Trimming cost V 1 base and J 5 bases, with 16 bases left between them. CDR3: CASSVIGQGTDEQYF. The DNA of the CDR3 is TGTGCCAGCAGCGTAATAGGTCAGGGAACTGACGAGCAGTACTTC.

This clone was seen a handful of times. V is TRBV27 and J is TRBJ1-4; 9 nucleotides align to TRBD1. Germline-derived CDR1 and CDR2 are MNHEY and SMNVEV (reference sequence). V shed 6 bases and J 12 bases; nucleotides not matched to a gene: 5. This CDR3 contains 12 residues. The CDR3 is CASSTGGAELFF. CDR3 nucleotides: TGTGCCAGCAGCACAGGGGGCGCAGAACTGTTTTTT.

The chain uses TRBV7-9 and TRBJ2-3, with D perhaps TRBD1 (5 bases). The V gene lost 6 bases and the J gene lost 1 base, with 14 bases spanning the gap. The germline CDR1 and CDR2 sequences are SEHNR and FQNEAQ (reference sequence). The CDR3 sequence is 15 residues long. The CDR3 region is CASSALVGGTDTQYF. CDR3 nucleotides: TGTGCCAGCAGTGCTCTGGTAGGGGGCACAGATACGCAGTATTTT.

The chain joins TRBV5-8 to TRBJ2-5, with 9 bases aligning to TRBD2. Germline CDR1 and CDR2: SGHTS and YDEGEE. V lost 3 bases to trimming and J lost 2 bases; unmatched junction nucleotides: 8. CDR3 length: 16 amino acids. CDR3 sequence: CASSSHFSGRQETQYF. The CDR3 DNA is TGTGCCAGCAGCTCCCACTTTAGCGGGAGACAAGAGACCCAGTACTTC.

This chain links TRBV5-6 with TRBJ2-7; 9 bases are a match to TRBD1. Germline lookup yields CDR1 SGHDT and CDR2 YYEEEE. The CDR3 length is 18 residues. The junction had 17 bases not matched to a gene; V was cut back by 4 bases and J by 3 bases. The CDR3 bases are TGTGCCAGCAGCCGTTCCGCGGGACAGGGAACTTTTTACTACGAGCAGTACTTC. Protein product: CASSRSAGQGTFYYEQYF.

This chain connects TRBV19 to TRBJ1-5; D is perhaps TRBD1 (6 bases). V dropped 4 bases and J dropped 0 bases, with 22 bases sitting between them. The CDR3 length is 19 residues. Germline CDR1 LNHDA, CDR2 SQIVND (reference sequence). The CDR3 sequence is CASSSPSGAVVFSNQPQHF. CDR3 in DNA: TGTGCCAGTAGTAGCCCCTCAGGGGCCGTCGTCTTTAGCAATCAGCCCCAGCATTTT.

This clone came up a few times. V and J are TRBV27 and TRBJ1-2; possible D gene TRBD1, 5 bases. The V gene lost 0 bases and the J gene lost 8 bases, with 19 bases spanning the gap. There are 16 residues in the CDR3. Germline-derived CDR1 and CDR2 are MNHEY and SMNVEV (reference sequence). The CDR3 protein is CASSLSITGRLGGYTF. CDR3 DNA sequence: TGTGCCAGCAGTTTATCGATAACAGGACGGTTAGGGGGCTACACCTTC.

Here the CDR3 DNA reads TGCGCCAGCAGCTTGTCACCTAGCGGGAACTACGAGCAGTACTTC. This translates into CASSLSPSGNYEQYF. The chain has TRBV5-1 and TRBJ2-7, with 9 bases aligning to TRBD2. CDR1 and CDR2 (germline): SGHRS, YFSETQ. Germline trimming cut 1 base from V and 3 bases from J; bases unmatched to any gene: 5. The CDR3 totals 15 residues.

This clone was seen only once. DNA of the CDR3: TGTGCCAGCAGCCAAGCGACTACCCAGGGGGAGACCCAGTACTTC. It encodes CASSQATTQGETQYF. This chain uses TRBV3-1 (or the pseudogene TRBV3-2) with TRBJ2-5; D may be TRBD1 (6 bases). V lost 1 base and J lost 5, with 14 bases in between. CDR1 LGHDT and CDR2 YNNKEL come from the germline V gene (reference sequence). The CDR3 extends over 15 amino acids.

The chain employs TRBV29-1 and TRBJ2-1; D might be TRBD1 (6 bases). V was clipped by 7 bases and J by 4 bases, with 11 bases between them. In germline, CDR1 is SQVTM, CDR2 ANQGSEA. The CDR3 has 12 amino acids. The CDR3 region is CSGDDRYNEQFF. The CDR3 DNA follows: TGCAGCGGGGACGACAGGTACAATGAGCAGTTCTTC.

This clone was counted a single time. The J gene is TRBJ1-1, the V gene TRBV18; D is uncertain. The CDR3 loop spans 17 amino acids. Germline CDR1 and CDR2: KGHSH and LQKENI. The ends were cut back, 3 bases at V and 0 bases at J, with 17 bases in the middle. In DNA, the CDR3 is TGTGCCAGCTCACCCACAGTGGTCCCGCCGATGAACACTGAAGCTTTCTTT. Encoded protein: CASSPTVVPPMNTEAFF.

The V gene is TRBV6-5, the J gene TRBJ2-5; D possibly corresponds to TRBD2 (5 bases). Germline V lookup: CDR1 MNHEY, CDR2 SVGAGI. The CDR3 spans 15 residues. V was cut by 2 bases and J by 2 bases, with 12 bases left in between. CDR3 region: CASSYQVERQETQYF. The CDR3 nucleotides read TGTGCCAGCAGTTACCAGGTCGAGCGGCAAGAGACCCAGTACTTC.

The chain couples TRBV5-1 to TRBJ2-4; weak D call: TRBD1 (5 bases). Trimming removed 0 bases at V and 5 bases at J, with 6 bases between. The CDR3 totals 13 residues. Germline CDR1 is SGHRS and CDR2 is YFSETQ. The CDR3, as DNA: TGCGCCAGCAGCTTGGGACAGCAAAACATTCAGTACTTC. Residues: CASSLGQQNIQYF.

The rearrangement links TRBV28 to TRBJ2-5, with 9 positions matching TRBD2. The CDR3 loop spans 15 amino acids. J lost 6 bases, V lost 5 bases, and 10 bases had no gene match. Germline V lookup: CDR1 MDHEN, CDR2 SYDVKM. The CDR3 protein is CASSGVAGAGKTQYF. The CDR3 DNA sequence: TGTGCCAGCAGTGGAGTAGCGGGAGCGGGGAAGACCCAGTACTTC.